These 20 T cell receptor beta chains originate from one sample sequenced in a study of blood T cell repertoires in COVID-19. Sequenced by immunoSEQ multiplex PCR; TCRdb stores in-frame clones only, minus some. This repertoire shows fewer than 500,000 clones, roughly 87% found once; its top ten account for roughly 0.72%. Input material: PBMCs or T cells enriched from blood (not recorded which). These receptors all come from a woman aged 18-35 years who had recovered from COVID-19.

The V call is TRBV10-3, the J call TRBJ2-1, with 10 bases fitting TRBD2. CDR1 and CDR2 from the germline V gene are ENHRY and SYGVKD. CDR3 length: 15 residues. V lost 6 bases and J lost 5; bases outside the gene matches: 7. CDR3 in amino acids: CAISSSGGADNEQFF. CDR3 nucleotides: TGTGCCATCAGCTCAAGCGGGGGGGCTGACAATGAGCAGTTCTTC.

CDR3 in amino acids: CASSNRDPGQGYGYTF. DNA of the CDR3: TGTGCCAGCAGCAATCGTGACCCCGGACAGGGTTATGGCTACACCTTC. The chain combines TRBV4-2 with TRBJ1-2, with 8 nucleotides matching TRBD1. Germline values: CDR1 LGHNA, CDR2 YNFKEQ. CDR3 length: 16 amino acids. Trimming took 5 bases from V and 5 from J; bases not matched to a gene: 13.

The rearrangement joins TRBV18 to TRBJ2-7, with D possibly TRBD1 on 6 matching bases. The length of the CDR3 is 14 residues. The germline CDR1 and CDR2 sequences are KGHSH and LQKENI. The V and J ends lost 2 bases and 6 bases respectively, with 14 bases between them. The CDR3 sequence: CASSPSGTSREQYF. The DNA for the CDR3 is TGTGCCAGCTCACCATCCGGGACATCTCGCGAGCAGTACTTC.

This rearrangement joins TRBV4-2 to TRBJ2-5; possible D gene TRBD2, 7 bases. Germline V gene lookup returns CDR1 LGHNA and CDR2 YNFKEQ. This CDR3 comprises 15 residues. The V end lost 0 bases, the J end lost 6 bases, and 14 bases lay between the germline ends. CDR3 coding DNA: TGTGCCAGCAGCCAAGAGGGGGGCGGGGGCCAGACCCAGTACTTC. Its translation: CASSQEGGGGQTQYF.

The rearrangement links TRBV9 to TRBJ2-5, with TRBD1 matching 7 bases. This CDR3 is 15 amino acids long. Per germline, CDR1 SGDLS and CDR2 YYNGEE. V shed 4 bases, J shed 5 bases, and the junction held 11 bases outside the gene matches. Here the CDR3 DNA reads TGTGCCAGCAGCTCGACAGGGACGGGCCGGGAGACCCAGTACTTC. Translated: CASSSTGTGRETQYF.

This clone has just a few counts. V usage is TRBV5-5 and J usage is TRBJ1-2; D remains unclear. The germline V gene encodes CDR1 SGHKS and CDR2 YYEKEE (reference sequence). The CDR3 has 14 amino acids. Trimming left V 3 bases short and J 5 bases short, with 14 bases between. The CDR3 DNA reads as TGTGCCAGCAGCTCGGGATCGGTCTTATATGGCTACACCTTC. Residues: CASSSGSVLYGYTF.

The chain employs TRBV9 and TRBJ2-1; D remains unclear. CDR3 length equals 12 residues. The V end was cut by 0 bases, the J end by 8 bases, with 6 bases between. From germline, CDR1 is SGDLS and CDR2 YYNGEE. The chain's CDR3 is CASSVEEYEQFF. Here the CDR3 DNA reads TGTGCCAGCAGCGTAGAAGAGTATGAGCAGTTCTTC.

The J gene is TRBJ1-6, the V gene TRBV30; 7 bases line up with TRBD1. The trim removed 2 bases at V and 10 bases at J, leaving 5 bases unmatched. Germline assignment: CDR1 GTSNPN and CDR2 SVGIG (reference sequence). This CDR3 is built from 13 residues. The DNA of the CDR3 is TGTGCCTGGAGTTCCAGGGGGACATCACCCCTCCACTTT. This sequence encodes CAWSSRGTSPLHF. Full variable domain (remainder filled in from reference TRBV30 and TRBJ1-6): SQTIHQWPATLVQPVGSPLSLECTVEGTSNPNLYWYRQAAGRGLQLLFYSVGIGQISSEVPQNLSASRPQDRQFILSSKKLLLSDSGFYLCAWSSRGTSPLHFGNGTRLTVT.

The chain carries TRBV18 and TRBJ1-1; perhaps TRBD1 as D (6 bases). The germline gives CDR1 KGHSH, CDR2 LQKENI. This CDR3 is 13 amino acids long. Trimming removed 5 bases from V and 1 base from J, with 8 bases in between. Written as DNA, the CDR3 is TGTGCCAGCTCAGGACAGCAGAACACTGAAGCTTTCTTT. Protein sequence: CASSGQQNTEAFF.

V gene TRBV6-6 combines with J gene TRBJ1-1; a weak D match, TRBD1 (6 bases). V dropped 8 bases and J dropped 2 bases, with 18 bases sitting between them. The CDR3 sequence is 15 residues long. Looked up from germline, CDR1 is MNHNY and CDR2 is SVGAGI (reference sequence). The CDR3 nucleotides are TGTGCCAGCTACACTAATAGGACAGCAAACACTGAAGCTTTCTTT. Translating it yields CASYTNRTANTEAFF.

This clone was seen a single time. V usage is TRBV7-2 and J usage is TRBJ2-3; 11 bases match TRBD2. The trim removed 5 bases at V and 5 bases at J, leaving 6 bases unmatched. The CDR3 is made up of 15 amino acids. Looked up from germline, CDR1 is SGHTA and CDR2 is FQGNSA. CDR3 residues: CASSISGGALDTQYF. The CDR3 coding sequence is TGTGCCAGCAGCATTAGCGGGGGGGCCCTAGATACGCAGTATTTT.

The CDR3 sequence is CASSLSPVDEKLFF. The CDR3 DNA is TGTGCCAGCAGCTTATCTCCCGTTGATGAAAAACTGTTTTTT. V and J are TRBV7-6 and TRBJ1-4; D gene ambiguous. Germline CDR1 is SGHVS and CDR2 is FNYEAQ. V shed 2 bases and J shed 6 bases, with 10 bases lying between them. This CDR3 spans 14 amino acids.

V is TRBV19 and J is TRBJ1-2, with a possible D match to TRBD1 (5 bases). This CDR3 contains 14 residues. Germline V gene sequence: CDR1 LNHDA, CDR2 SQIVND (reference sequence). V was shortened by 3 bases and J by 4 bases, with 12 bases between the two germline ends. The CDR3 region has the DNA TGTGCCAGTAGTATCGGAGGGGTCGCCTATGGCTACACCTTC. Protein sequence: CASSIGGVAYGYTF.

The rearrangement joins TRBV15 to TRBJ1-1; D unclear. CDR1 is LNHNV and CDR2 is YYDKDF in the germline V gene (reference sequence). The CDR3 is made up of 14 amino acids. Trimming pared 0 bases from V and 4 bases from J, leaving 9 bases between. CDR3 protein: CATSRDRAGTEAFF. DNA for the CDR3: TGTGCCACCAGCAGAGATCGAGCGGGCACTGAAGCTTTCTTT.

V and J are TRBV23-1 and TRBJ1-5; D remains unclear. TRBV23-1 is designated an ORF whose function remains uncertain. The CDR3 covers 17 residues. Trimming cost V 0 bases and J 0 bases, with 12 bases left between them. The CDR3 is CASSQSHRSYSNQPQHF. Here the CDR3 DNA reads TGCGCCAGCAGTCAATCGCACAGAAGTTATAGCAATCAGCCCCAGCATTTT.

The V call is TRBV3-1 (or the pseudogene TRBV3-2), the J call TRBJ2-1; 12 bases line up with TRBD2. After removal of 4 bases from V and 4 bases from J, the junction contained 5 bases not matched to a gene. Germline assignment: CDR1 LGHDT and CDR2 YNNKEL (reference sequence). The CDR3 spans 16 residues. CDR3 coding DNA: TGTGCCAGCAGCCCCCCGACTAGCGGGGGTTACAATGAGCAGTTCTTC. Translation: CASSPPTSGGYNEQFF.

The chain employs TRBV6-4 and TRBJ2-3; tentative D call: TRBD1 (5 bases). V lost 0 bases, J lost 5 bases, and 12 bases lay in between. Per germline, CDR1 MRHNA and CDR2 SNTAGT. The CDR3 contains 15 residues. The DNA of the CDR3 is TGTGCCAGCAGTGACTCAGCGCTTAGGGGAGATACGCAGTATTTT. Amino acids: CASSDSALRGDTQYF.

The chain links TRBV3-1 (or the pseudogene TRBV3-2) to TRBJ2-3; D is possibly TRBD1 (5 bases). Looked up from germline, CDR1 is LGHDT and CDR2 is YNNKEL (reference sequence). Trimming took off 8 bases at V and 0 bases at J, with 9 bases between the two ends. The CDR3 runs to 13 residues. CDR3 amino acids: CASGHPSTDTQYF. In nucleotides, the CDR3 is TGTGCCAGCGGACACCCTAGCACAGATACGCAGTATTTT.

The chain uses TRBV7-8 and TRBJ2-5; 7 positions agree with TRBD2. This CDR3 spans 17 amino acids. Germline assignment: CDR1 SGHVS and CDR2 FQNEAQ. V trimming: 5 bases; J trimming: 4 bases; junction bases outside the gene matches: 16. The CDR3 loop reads CASSPQGSDGGIETQYF. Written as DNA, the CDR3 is TGTGCCAGCAGCCCGCAAGGGTCCGACGGGGGGATAGAGACCCAGTACTTC.

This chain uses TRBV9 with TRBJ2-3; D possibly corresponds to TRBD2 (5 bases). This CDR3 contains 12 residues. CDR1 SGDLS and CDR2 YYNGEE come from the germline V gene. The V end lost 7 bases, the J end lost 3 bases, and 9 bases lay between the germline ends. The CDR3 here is CASGRTTDTQYF. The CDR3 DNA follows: TGTGCCAGCGGGCGGACTACAGATACGCAGTATTTT.